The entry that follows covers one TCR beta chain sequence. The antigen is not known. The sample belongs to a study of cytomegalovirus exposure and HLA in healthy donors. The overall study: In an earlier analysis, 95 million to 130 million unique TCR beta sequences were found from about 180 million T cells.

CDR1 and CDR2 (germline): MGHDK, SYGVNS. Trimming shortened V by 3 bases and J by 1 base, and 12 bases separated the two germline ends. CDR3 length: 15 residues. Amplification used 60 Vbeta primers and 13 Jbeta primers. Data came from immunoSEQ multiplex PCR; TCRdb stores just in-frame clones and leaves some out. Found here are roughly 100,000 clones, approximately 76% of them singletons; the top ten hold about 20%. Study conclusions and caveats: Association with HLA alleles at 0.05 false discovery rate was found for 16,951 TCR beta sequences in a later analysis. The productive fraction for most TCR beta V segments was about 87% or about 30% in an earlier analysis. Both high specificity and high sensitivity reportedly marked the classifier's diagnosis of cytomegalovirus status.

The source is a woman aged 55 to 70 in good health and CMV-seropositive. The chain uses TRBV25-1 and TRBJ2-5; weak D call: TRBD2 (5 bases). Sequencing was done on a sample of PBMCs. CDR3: CASSDWTRSQETQYF. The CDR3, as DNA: TGTGCCAGCAGTGACTGGACTCGGTCCCAAGAGACCCAGTACTTC.